This is a list of T cell receptor beta chains from one sample in a study of CD8 T cells in Susac syndrome. TCRdb re-called the immunoSEQ multiplex PCR reads through MiXCR, storing one row per CDR3 protein. The data show about 90,000 distinct CDR3 sequences, approximately 96% seen once. Sequencing was performed on CD8+ T cells from PBMCs. All receptors come from a human donor with Susac syndrome. Both conserved end residues are part of each CDR3. A D gene is named only where the DNA matches it firmly. Clone size is stated in some rows and not others, as once, few, many or a class when expanded.

d_call j_call v_call clone_size cdr3_aa cdr3_nt
- TRBJ1-5 TRBV5-1 once CASSLGPHLSNQPQHF TGCGCCAGCAGCTTGGGGCCCCACCTTAGCAATCAGCCCCAGCATTTT
- TRBJ2-5 TRBV11-3 - CASTGRTSQETQYF TGTGCCAGCACCGGACGTACGAGCCAAGAGACCCAGTACTTC
TRBD2 TRBJ2-7 TRBV6-2/TRBV6-3 - CASRESGRLAGAYEQYF TGTGCCAGCAGAGAATCGGGCCGACTAGCGGGGGCCTACGAGCAGTACTTC
TRBD1 TRBJ1-2 TRBV27 few CASSLAGTGYGYTF TGTGCCAGCAGTTTAGCGGGGACAGGGTATGGCTACACCTTC
- TRBJ2-5 TRBV20-1 - CSSRARGASVETQYF TGCAGTAGCCGGGCCAGGGGGGCATCGGTCGAGACCCAGTACTTC
- TRBJ2-7 TRBV19 - CASSIGDSYEQYF TGTGCCAGTAGTATAGGAGACTCCTACGAGCAGTACTTC
- TRBJ1-6 TRBV4-3 - CASSQDRQGSSYNSPLHF TGCGCCAGCAGCCAAGATAGGCAGGGGAGCTCCTATAATTCACCCCTCCACTTT
- TRBJ2-7 TRBV6-5 - CASSFDSGPYEQYF TGTGCCAGCAGTTTCGACAGCGGCCCTTACGAGCAGTACTTC
TRBD2 TRBJ2-1 TRBV30 - CAWSALAGGYSSYNEQFF TGTGCCTGGAGTGCTCTAGCGGGGGGGTACAGCTCCTACAATGAGCAGTTCTTC
- TRBJ2-4 TRBV6-1 - CASSSAILAKNIQYF TGTGCCAGCAGTTCGGCGATCCTAGCCAAAAACATTCAGTACTTC
TRBD1 TRBJ1-2 TRBV23-1 - CASSQFPRGTNYGYTF TGCGCCAGCAGTCAATTCCCCAGGGGGACTAACTATGGCTACACCTTC
TRBD2 TRBJ2-2 TRBV9 once CASSVEGGDNTGELFF TGTGCCAGCAGCGTAGAGGGAGGGGATAACACCGGGGAGCTGTTTTTT
TRBD1 TRBJ1-2 TRBV20-1 - CSATTMGRDSNYGYTF TGCAGTGCTACAACAATGGGACGGGACAGCAACTATGGCTACACCTTC
- TRBJ1-6 TRBV25-1 - CASSVGVSYNSPLHF TGTGCCAGCAGTGTTGGGGTGTCCTATAATTCACCCCTCCACTTT
- TRBJ2-3 TRBV29-1 - CSVPGSVTISTDTQYF TGCAGCGTCCCTGGGTCAGTCACGATAAGCACAGATACGCAGTATTTT
- TRBJ2-5 TRBV7-9 - CASSLDSSAGETQYF TGTGCCAGCAGCCTCGACAGCTCGGCGGGGGAGACCCAGTACTTC
- TRBJ1-1 TRBV5-6 - CASSFDSEAFF TGTGCCAGCAGCTTTGACAGTGAAGCTTTCTTT
- TRBJ2-3 TRBV9 - CASSVAFPTGTDTQYF TGTGCCAGCAGCGTAGCTTTTCCTACGGGCACAGATACGCAGTATTTT
TRBD1 TRBJ2-2 TRBV29-1 - CSVGVDRGNGELFF TGCAGCGTGGGGGTAGACAGGGGGAACGGGGAGCTGTTTTTT
- TRBJ1-2 TRBV4-1 - CASSLDRYGYTF TGCGCCAGCAGCCTCGACCGCTATGGCTACACCTTC
TRBD1 TRBJ2-5 TRBV2 - CASSGTGSWETQYF TGTGCCAGCAGTGGGACAGGGTCATGGGAGACCCAGTACTTC
- TRBJ2-7 TRBV5-1 - CASSPDASSYEQYF TGCGCCAGCAGCCCGGACGCTAGCTCCTACGAGCAGTACTTC
TRBD1 TRBJ1-1 TRBV20-1 - CSARVMSGGENTEAFF TGCAGTGCTAGAGTAATGTCAGGGGGTGAGAACACTGAAGCTTTCTTT
- TRBJ2-1 TRBV14 - CASSQDPGDSYNEQFF TGTGCCAGCAGCCAAGATCCGGGTGACTCCTACAATGAGCAGTTCTTC
- TRBJ1-1 TRBV11-2 - CASSLVNGNTEAFF TGTGCCAGCAGCTTAGTAAACGGGAACACTGAAGCTTTCTTT
- TRBJ2-7 TRBV27 - CASSLGPGNEQYF TGTGCCAGCAGTTTAGGGCCAGGAAACGAGCAGTACTTC
- TRBJ1-5 TRBV5-1 - CASSSDGTGGPQHF TGCGCCAGCAGCTCCGACGGGACTGGGGGGCCCCAGCATTTT
- TRBJ2-5 TRBV20-1 - CSARGPTETQYF TGCAGTGCTAGGGGGCCGACCGAGACCCAGTACTTC
- TRBJ2-7 TRBV5-1 - CASSYGAAGAYEQYF TGCGCCAGCAGCTATGGGGCAGCGGGCGCCTACGAGCAGTACTTC
- TRBJ2-5 TRBV7-9 - CASSWTEETQYF TGTGCCAGCAGCTGGACAGAAGAGACCCAGTACTTC
- TRBJ2-5 TRBV19 - CASTKEETQYF TGTGCCAGTACGAAGGAAGAGACCCAGTACTTC
TRBD2 TRBJ2-1 TRBV15 - CATSLPSGGINNEQFF TGTGCCACCAGCCTTCCTAGCGGGGGGATAAACAATGAGCAGTTCTTC
- TRBJ1-1 TRBV7-9 - CASRGTEAFF TGTGCCAGCAGGGGCACTGAAGCTTTCTTT
- TRBJ2-5 TRBV7-9 - CASSTPGRETQYF TGTGCCAGCAGTACCCCGGGGCGGGAGACCCAGTACTTC
TRBD1 TRBJ1-5 TRBV20-1 - CSAIQGPDTQHF TGCAGTGCTATACAGGGGCCAGATACGCAGCATTTT
TRBD1 TRBJ2-7 TRBV5-6 - CASSLAQGAPYEQYF TGTGCCAGCAGCTTGGCCCAGGGGGCTCCCTACGAGCAGTACTTC
TRBD1 TRBJ2-1 TRBV7-2 - CASSPGTGITNEQFF TGTGCCAGCAGCCCCGGGACAGGGATCACGAATGAGCAGTTCTTC
- TRBJ2-7 TRBV9 - CASSVALGNEQYF TGTGCCAGCAGCGTAGCTCTTGGGAACGAGCAGTACTTC
- TRBJ1-2 TRBV20-1 - CSARDLSALNYGYTF TGCAGTGCTAGAGATCTGTCAGCGCTTAACTATGGCTACACCTTC
TRBD1 TRBJ2-5 TRBV7-8 once CASSLEPRGPIQETQYF TGTGCCAGCAGCTTAGAACCTAGGGGGCCGATTCAAGAGACCCAGTACTTC
TRBD2 TRBJ2-1 TRBV19 - CASAASGGSYNEQFF TGTGCCAGCGCCGCGAGCGGGGGAAGCTACAATGAGCAGTTCTTC
- TRBJ1-2 TRBV6-5 - CASSYSPEYGYTF TGTGCCAGCAGTTACTCTCCCGAGTATGGCTACACCTTC
- TRBJ2-4 TRBV6-5 - CASRSDNWYF TGTGCCAGCAGGTCGGACAACTGGTACTTC
- TRBJ1-2 TRBV4-2 - CASSPDPGTLYYGYTF TGTGCCAGCAGCCCCGATCCCGGGACACTCTACTATGGCTACACCTTC
- TRBJ2-1 TRBV7-9 - CASSFGDNEQFF TGTGCCAGCAGCTTCGGAGACAATGAGCAGTTCTTC
- TRBJ2-1 TRBV20-1 - CSATGEASSSYNEQFF TGCAGTGCCACAGGGGAGGCCTCGAGCTCCTACAATGAGCAGTTCTTC
- TRBJ1-4 TRBV3-1 - CASSQATVTNEKLFF TGTGCCAGCAGCCAAGCGACGGTGACTAATGAAAAACTGTTTTTT
- TRBJ1-1 TRBV12-3/TRBV12-4 once CASSPGTTWETEAFF TGTGCCAGCAGTCCCGGGACCACCTGGGAGACTGAAGCTTTCTTT
- TRBJ2-5 TRBV30 - CAWSSMAASRTQYF TGTGCCTGGAGCTCGATGGCAGCTTCAAGGACCCAGTACTTC
TRBD2 TRBJ2-1 TRBV30 - CAWSGGGPKSYNEQFF TGTGCCTGGAGTGGCGGGGGGCCGAAATCCTACAATGAGCAGTTCTTC
- TRBJ2-4 TRBV6-6 - CASRLALAKNIQYF TGTGCCAGCAGGCTAGCCTTAGCCAAAAACATTCAGTACTTC
- TRBJ1-3 TRBV10-3 - CAISAPPGNTIYF TGTGCCATCAGTGCTCCACCTGGAAACACCATATATTTT
- TRBJ1-4 TRBV20-1 - CSATGTVVGKLFF TGCAGTGCAACCGGGACGGTAGTTGGGAAACTGTTTTTT
- TRBJ2-3 TRBV5-1 - CASSLAEFTDTQYF TGCGCCAGCAGCTTGGCTGAGTTCACAGATACGCAGTATTTT
- TRBJ2-5 TRBV28 - CASRLAEETQYF TGTGCCAGCAGATTGGCCGAGGAGACCCAGTACTTC
TRBD1 TRBJ2-5 TRBV7-9 - CASSFWTGKRQETQYF TGTGCCAGCAGCTTCTGGACAGGGAAGCGTCAAGAGACCCAGTACTTC
TRBD2 TRBJ2-5 TRBV2 - CASSALRGGQETQYF TGTGCCAGCAGTGCCTTGCGCGGGGGCCAAGAGACCCAGTACTTC
- TRBJ2-2 TRBV4-1 - CASSQPSGELFF TGCGCCAGCAGCCAACCAAGCGGGGAGCTGTTTTTT
- TRBJ2-1 TRBV4-3 - CASSQAYRSSYNEQFF TGCGCCAGCAGCCAAGCGTACCGCAGCTCCTACAATGAGCAGTTCTTC